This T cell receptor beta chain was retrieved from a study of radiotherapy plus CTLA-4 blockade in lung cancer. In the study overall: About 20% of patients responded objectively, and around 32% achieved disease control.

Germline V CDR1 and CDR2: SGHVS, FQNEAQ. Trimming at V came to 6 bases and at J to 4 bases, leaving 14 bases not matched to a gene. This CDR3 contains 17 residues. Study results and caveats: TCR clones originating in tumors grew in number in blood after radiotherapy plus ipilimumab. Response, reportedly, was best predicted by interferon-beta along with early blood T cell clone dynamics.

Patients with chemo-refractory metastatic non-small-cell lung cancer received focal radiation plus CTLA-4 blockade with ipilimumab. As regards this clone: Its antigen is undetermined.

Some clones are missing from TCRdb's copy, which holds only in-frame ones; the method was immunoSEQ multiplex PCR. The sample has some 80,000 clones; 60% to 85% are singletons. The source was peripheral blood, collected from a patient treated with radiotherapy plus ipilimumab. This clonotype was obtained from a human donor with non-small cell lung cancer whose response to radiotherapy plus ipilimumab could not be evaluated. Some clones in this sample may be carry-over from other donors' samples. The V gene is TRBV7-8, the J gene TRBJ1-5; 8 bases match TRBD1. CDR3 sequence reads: CASSSGQGTSGNQPQHF. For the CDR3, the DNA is TGTGCCAGCAGTTCCGGACAGGGAACTAGCGGGAATCAGCCCCAGCATTTT.